Included here is one TCR beta chain sequence, with context. The antigen is unknown. The CDR3 totals 15 residues. J lost 7 bases, V lost 0 bases, and 9 bases had no gene match. Germline-derived CDR1 and CDR2 are SGDLS and YYNGEE. Some clones are missing from TCRdb's copy, which holds only in-frame ones; the method was immunoSEQ multiplex PCR. The sample shows thousands of clones, approximately 85% of them seen only once. The sample belongs to a study of T cells in lung cancer brain metastases. Study-wide results and limits: Paired primaries held more unique productive clones than brain metastases (median roughly 4,400 versus 1,400).

The TCR originated in a man aged 45-65 years with non-small cell lung cancer. This chain joins TRBV9 and TRBJ1-2, with TRBD1 identical over 7 bases. Sequenced input: tumor tissue from the primary lung tumor. CDR3: CASSVVARGSGGYTF. The CDR3 nucleotides are TGTGCCAGCAGCGTAGTGGCCAGGGGGTCTGGTGGCTACACCTTC.